The 15 T cell receptor beta chains below were found in one sample sequenced in a study of T cells of healthy individuals. From the 5' RACE reads, TCRdb called clonotypes with MiXCR, one entry per CDR3 protein. The top ten hold roughly 4.7% of the sample, which has about 63,000 distinct CDR3 sequences, about 17% seen once. The origin of the receptors is a human donor in good health.

This clonotype was picked up a small number of times. V and J are TRBV4-1 and TRBJ2-7; 9 nucleotides match TRBD2. The germline V gene has CDR1 MGHRA and CDR2 YSYEKL. The CDR3 has 15 residues. Trimming took 0 bases from V and 4 from J; bases not matched to a gene: 4. The CDR3 protein is CASSQESSGVYEQYF. CDR3 DNA: TGCGCCAGCAGCCAAGAATCTAGCGGGGTATACGAGCAGTACTTC.

This chain connects TRBV4-2 to TRBJ2-6, with D possibly being TRBD1 (6 bases). Germline V lookup: CDR1 LGHNA, CDR2 YNFKEQ. The V gene lost 0 bases and the J gene lost 4 bases, with 10 bases spanning the gap. The CDR3 totals 16 residues. This chain's CDR3 is CASSQDPGDGANVLTF. As DNA, the CDR3 is TGTGCCAGCAGCCAAGATCCAGGGGACGGGGCCAACGTCCTGACTTTC.

There are a few counts of this clonotype. V gene TRBV27 combines with J gene TRBJ1-6; D gene uncertain. This CDR3 region has 14 residues. Germline loops: CDR1 MNHEY, CDR2 SMNVEV (reference sequence). V lost 7 bases, J lost 1 base, and 8 bases lay in between. In DNA form, the CDR3 reads TGTGCCAGCATGGGCTCATCCTATAATTCACCCCTCCACTTT. Translated, it gives CASMGSSYNSPLHF.

The chain combines TRBV27 with TRBJ2-5; 10 bases align to TRBD1. The J segment lost 5 bases and the V segment lost 5 bases, leaving 8 bases of the junction unmatched. The CDR3 contains 15 residues. The germline CDR1 and CDR2 sequences are MNHEY and SMNVEV (reference sequence). The CDR3 is CASSPSPGQGETQYF. The CDR3 coding sequence is TGTGCCAGCAGTCCCTCCCCGGGACAGGGGGAGACCCAGTACTTC.

The chain is built from TRBV12-3 or TRBV12-4 and TRBJ2-1; no clear D gene. V was pared by 7 bases and J by 5 bases, with 15 bases between. CDR3 size: 14 residues. CDR3 region: CASKPRPQDNEQFF. The CDR3 DNA sequence: TGTGCCAGCAAGCCGAGACCCCAGGACAATGAGCAGTTCTTC.

This clonotype was counted ten times or more. The chain carries TRBV7-9 and TRBJ2-3; 7 nucleotides agree with TRBD1. Per germline, CDR1 SEHNR and CDR2 FQNEAQ (reference sequence). Trimming at V came to 5 bases and at J to 2 bases, leaving 4 bases not matched to a gene. CDR3 size: 14 residues. CDR3 amino acids: CASSPGTVTDTQYF. As DNA, the CDR3 is TGTGCCAGCAGCCCCGGGACAGTCACAGATACGCAGTATTTT.

This clonotype was counted ten times or more. J is TRBJ2-7 and V is TRBV20-1, with a weak D call TRBD1 (5 bases). V dropped 2 bases and J dropped 2 bases, with 13 bases sitting between them. This CDR3 is 14 amino acids long. Germline-derived CDR1 and CDR2 are DFQATT and SNEGSKA (reference sequence). The DNA for the CDR3 is TGCAGTGCTAGACTTCGAGCAGGGCCCTACGAGCAGTACTTC. Its protein is CSARLRAGPYEQYF.

This clonotype was seen at least ten times. The chain couples TRBV9 to TRBJ2-1; D is unclear. The CDR3 extends over 12 amino acids. Deletions cut 5 bases from V and 5 bases from J, with 8 bases between. Germline CDR1 is SGDLS and CDR2 is YYNGEE. CDR3: CASSLSNNEQFF. CDR3 nucleotide sequence: TGTGCCAGCAGTCTCTCTAACAATGAGCAGTTCTTC.

This clonotype has just a few counts. The genes are TRBV7-2 and TRBJ2-7; perhaps TRBD2 as D (6 bases). Germline assignment: CDR1 SGHTA and CDR2 FQGNSA. CDR3 length equals 15 residues. The ends were cut back, 4 bases at V and 3 bases at J, with 16 bases in the middle. This chain's CDR3 is CASSSEALGGYEQYF. CDR3 nucleotides: TGTGCCAGCAGCTCCGAGGCGTTGGGGGGCTACGAGCAGTACTTC.

This chain connects TRBV7-2 to TRBJ2-3; the match to TRBD2 covers 11 bases. J gave up 6 bases and V 5 bases, and 7 bases lay outside the gene matches. CDR3 length equals 15 residues. The V gene's germline CDR1 is SGHTA and CDR2 FQGNSA. The CDR3 sequence: CASSPTGLAADTQYF. The CDR3 bases are TGTGCCAGCAGCCCGACGGGACTAGCGGCCGATACGCAGTATTTT.

This clonotype was counted ten times or more. In nucleotides, the CDR3 is TGTGCCACCCTCCGGGATCTAAGCACAGATACGCAGTATTTT. Translated: CATLRDLSTDTQYF. The genes are TRBV7-8 and TRBJ2-3; the D gene is possibly TRBD2 (5 bases). The V gene lost 10 bases and the J gene lost 0 bases, with 14 bases spanning the gap. Per germline, CDR1 SGHVS and CDR2 FQNEAQ. The CDR3 totals 14 residues. Based on the CDR3 plus reference TRBV7-8 and TRBJ2-3, the full variable domain is GAGVSQSPRYKVAKRGQDVALRCDPISGHVSLFWYQQALGQGPEFLTYFQNEAQLDKSGLPSDRFFAERPEGSVSTLKIQRTQQEDSAVYLCATLRDLSTDTQYFGPGTRLTVL.

The V gene is TRBV6-5, the J gene TRBJ2-7; 8 bases agree with TRBD1. With V trimmed by 5 bases and J by 2 bases, 5 bases remained unmatched. The length of the CDR3 is 14 residues. Germline CDR1 reads MNHEY; CDR2 reads SVGAGI. DNA for the CDR3: TGTGCCAGCAGTCCGGGACAGGTAACCTACGAGCAGTACTTC. Translation: CASSPGQVTYEQYF.

This rearrangement joins TRBV19 to TRBJ1-5, with a tentative D call TRBD1 (5 bases). The germline V and J ends were trimmed by 5 bases and 2 bases, with 10 bases remaining between them. The CDR3 length is 14 residues. Germline lookup yields CDR1 LNHDA and CDR2 SQIVND (reference sequence). CDR3 sequence reads: CASSLGEGNQPQHF. CDR3 coding DNA: TGTGCCAGTAGTTTAGGGGAGGGCAATCAGCCCCAGCATTTT. Full variable domain (missing parts from reference TRBV19 and TRBJ1-5): DGGITQSPKYLFRKEGQNVTLSCEQNLNHDAMYWYRQDPGQGLRLIYYSQIVNDFQKGDIAEGYSVSREKKESFPLTVTSAQKNPTAFYLCASSLGEGNQPQHFGDGTRLSIL.

The CDR3 DNA is TGTGCCAGCAGCTTAAGGAGGGGCACTGAAGCTTTCTTT. Protein sequence: CASSLRRGTEAFF. V usage is TRBV7-2 and J usage is TRBJ1-1, with D maybe TRBD1 (5 bases). CDR1 and CDR2 (germline): SGHTA, FQGNSA. The CDR3 is made up of 13 amino acids. Trimming removed 2 bases at V and 4 bases at J, with 8 bases between.

The table lists this clonotype with a few counts. The chain links TRBV12-3 or TRBV12-4 to TRBJ1-2; 10 nucleotides agree with TRBD1. This CDR3 is 15 amino acids long. J was trimmed by 6 bases and V by 6 bases; bases with no gene match: 10. CDR3 sequence reads: CASRRSGQGTDGYTF. The CDR3 nucleotides are TGTGCCAGCAGACGATCGGGACAGGGGACTGATGGCTACACCTTC.